This T cell receptor beta chain was captured in a study of blood T cell repertoires in COVID-19. About the study: Sources were T cells, B-cell-depleted T cells, or PBMCs; the material itself was cDNA or gDNA.

This clone was counted once. The assay was immunoSEQ multiplex PCR, and TCRdb's table has in-frame clones only and misses some. The table shows 350,000 to 550,000 clones, with nearly 90% occurring only once. The participants were between roughly 18 and 89 years old and came from fewer than 25 US areas. Cohort allocation depended upon clinical history that participants reported. This CDR3 comprises 15 residues. Germline V gene sequence: CDR1 MGHRA, CDR2 YSYEKL. Trimming took 1 base from V and 4 from J, leaving 13 bases between them. Sequenced material: PBMCs or T cells enriched from blood (not recorded which). The clonotype originates from a woman under 30 with acute COVID-19. The rearrangement joins TRBV4-1 to TRBJ1-2; D might be TRBD1 (5 bases). The CDR3: CASSQVAGGSYGYTF. In DNA, the CDR3 is TGCGCCAGCAGCCAAGTAGCGGGGGGATCCTATGGCTACACCTTC.